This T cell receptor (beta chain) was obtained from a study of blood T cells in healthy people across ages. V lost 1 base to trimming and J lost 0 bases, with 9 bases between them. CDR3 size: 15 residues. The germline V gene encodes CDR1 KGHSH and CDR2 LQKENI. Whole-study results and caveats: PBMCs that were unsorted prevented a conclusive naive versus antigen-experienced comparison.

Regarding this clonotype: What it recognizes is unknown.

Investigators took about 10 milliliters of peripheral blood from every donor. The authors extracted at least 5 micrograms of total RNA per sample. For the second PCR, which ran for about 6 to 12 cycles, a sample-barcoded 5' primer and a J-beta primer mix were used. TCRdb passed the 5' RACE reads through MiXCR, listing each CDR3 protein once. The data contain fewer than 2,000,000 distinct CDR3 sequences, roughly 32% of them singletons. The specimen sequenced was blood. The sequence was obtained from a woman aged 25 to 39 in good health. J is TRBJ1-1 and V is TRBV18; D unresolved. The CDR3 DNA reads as TGTGCCAGCTCACCACAGGGTAACATGAACACTGAAGCTTTCTTT. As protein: CASSPQGNMNTEAFF. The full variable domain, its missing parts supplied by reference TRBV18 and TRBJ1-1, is NAGVMQNPRHLVRRRGQEARLRCSPMKGHSHVYWYRQLPEEGLKFMVYLQKENIIDESGMPKERFSAEFPKEGPSILRIQQVVRGDSAAYFCASSPQGNMNTEAFFGQGTRLTVV.